Sequencing of this T cell receptor (beta chain) was carried out in a study of blood T cell repertoires in COVID-19. Across the whole study: Samples taken during acute and convalescent COVID-19 were collected in the United States, Italy and Spain. The analysed material was cDNA or gDNA that came from T cells, B-cell-depleted T cells, or PBMCs.

Authors' processing steps: Nucleated cell counts were estimated from reference gene primer amplification. The method was immunoSEQ multiplex PCR; TCRdb's version includes in-frame clones alone and lacks a portion of them. The DNA was the basis for D and trimming; V, J and clone size are from that table. The data hold tens of thousands of clones, with around 90% observed a single time. The CDR3 consists of 12 residues. The germline CDR1 and CDR2 sequences are SGHTA and FQGNSA. Trimming left V 3 bases short and J 10 bases short, with 10 bases between. The sample taken for sequencing was peripheral blood. This sequence joins TRBV7-2 and TRBJ2-1; D gene unclear. The source of this sequence is a man in his 60s with acute or convalescent COVID-19. This CDR3 is CASSFIQREQFF. The CDR3 DNA follows: TGTGCCAGCAGCTTCATCCAGCGCGAGCAGTTCTTC.